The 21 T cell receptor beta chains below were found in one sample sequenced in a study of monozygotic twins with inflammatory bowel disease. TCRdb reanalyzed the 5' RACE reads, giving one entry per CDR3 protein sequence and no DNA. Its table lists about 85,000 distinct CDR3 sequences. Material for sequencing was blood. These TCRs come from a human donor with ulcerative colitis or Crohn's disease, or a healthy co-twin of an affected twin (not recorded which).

CDR3 amino acids: CSVVRDRGTEAFF. The chain recombines TRBV29-1 with TRBJ1-1; as DNA is missing, the TRBD1 call by TCRdb cannot be tested. Per germline, CDR1 SQVTM and CDR2 ANQGSEA. The CDR3 sequence is 13 residues long. Full variable domain (missing parts from reference TRBV29-1 and TRBJ1-1): SAVISQKPSRDICQRGTSLTIQCQVDSQVTMMFWYRQQPGQSLTLIATANQGSEATYESGFVIDKFPISRPNLTFSTLTVSNMSPEDSSIYLCSVVRDRGTEAFFGQGTRLTVV.

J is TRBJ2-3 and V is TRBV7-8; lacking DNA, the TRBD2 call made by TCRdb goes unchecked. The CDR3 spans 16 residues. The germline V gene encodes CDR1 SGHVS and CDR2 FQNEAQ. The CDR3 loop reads CASSLVAGGPVDTQYF.

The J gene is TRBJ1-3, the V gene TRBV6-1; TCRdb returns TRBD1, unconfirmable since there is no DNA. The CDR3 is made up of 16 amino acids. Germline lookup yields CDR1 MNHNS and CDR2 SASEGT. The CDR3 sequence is CASSPRDSSRGNTIYF.

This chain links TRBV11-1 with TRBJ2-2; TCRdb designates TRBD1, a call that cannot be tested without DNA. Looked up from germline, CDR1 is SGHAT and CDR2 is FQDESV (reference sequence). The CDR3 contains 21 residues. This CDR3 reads CASSPRDRLTPVPANTGELFF. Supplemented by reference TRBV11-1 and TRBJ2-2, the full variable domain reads EAEVAQSPRYKITEKSQAVAFWCDPISGHATLYWYRQILGQGPELLVQFQDESVVDDSQLPKDRFSAERLKGVDSTLKIQPAELGDSAMYLCASSPRDRLTPVPANTGELFFGEGSRLTVL.

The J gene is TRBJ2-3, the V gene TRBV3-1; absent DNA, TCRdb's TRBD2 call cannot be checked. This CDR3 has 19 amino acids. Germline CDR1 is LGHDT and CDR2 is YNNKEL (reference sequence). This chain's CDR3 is CASSLGLAGELLNTDTQYF.

The CDR3 region is CASSPQGMNTEAFF. The chain has TRBV5-1 and TRBJ1-1; the TCRdb D gene call, TRBD1, has no DNA to confirm it. Germline V gene sequence: CDR1 SGHRS, CDR2 YFSETQ. The CDR3 extends over 14 amino acids.

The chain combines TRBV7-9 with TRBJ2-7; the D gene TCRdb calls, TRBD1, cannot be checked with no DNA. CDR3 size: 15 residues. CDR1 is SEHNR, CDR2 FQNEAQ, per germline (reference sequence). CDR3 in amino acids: CASSLGQGVYYEQYF.

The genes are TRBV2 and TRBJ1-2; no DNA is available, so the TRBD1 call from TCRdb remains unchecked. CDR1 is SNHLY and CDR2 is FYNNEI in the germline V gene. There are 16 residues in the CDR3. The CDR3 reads CASSELGTGWDYGYTF. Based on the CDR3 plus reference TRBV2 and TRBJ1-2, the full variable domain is EPEVTQTPSHQVTQMGQEVILRCVPISNHLYFYWYRQILGQKVEFLVSFYNNEISEKSEIFDDQFSVERPDGSNFTLKIRSTKLEDSAMYFCASSELGTGWDYGYTFGSGTRLTVV.

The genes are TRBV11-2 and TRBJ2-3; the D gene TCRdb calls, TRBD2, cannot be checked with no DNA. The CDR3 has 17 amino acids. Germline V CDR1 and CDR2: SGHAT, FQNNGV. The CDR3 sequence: CASSLGGLAGGPYTQYF. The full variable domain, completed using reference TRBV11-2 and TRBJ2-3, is EAGVAQSPRYKIIEKRQSVAFWCNPISGHATLYWYQQILGQGPKLLIQFQNNGVVDDSQLPKDRFSAERLKGVDSTLKIQPAKLEDSAVYLCASSLGGLAGGPYTQYFGPGTRLTVL.

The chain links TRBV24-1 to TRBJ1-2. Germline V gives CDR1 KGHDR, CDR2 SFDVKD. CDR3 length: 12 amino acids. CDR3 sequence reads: CATSDLHYGYTF.

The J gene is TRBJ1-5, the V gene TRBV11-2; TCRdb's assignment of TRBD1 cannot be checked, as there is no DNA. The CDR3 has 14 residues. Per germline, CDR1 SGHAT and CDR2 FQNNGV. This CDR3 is CASSLDSGTSPQHF. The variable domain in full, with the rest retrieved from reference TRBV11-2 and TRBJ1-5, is EAGVAQSPRYKIIEKRQSVAFWCNPISGHATLYWYQQILGQGPKLLIQFQNNGVVDDSQLPKDRFSAERLKGVDSTLKIQPAKLEDSAVYLCASSLDSGTSPQHFGDGTRLSIL.

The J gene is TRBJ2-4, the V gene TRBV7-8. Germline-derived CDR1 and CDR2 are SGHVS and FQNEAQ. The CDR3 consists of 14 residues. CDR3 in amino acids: CASSLGQNKNIQYF.

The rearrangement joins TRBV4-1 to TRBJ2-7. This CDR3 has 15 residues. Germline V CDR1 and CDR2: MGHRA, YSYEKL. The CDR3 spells CASSQEGLGPYEQYF.

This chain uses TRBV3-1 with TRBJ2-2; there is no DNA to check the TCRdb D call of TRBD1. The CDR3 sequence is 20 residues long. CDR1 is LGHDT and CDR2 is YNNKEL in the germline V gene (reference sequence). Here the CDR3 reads CASSHPGTGFLGLNTGELFF.

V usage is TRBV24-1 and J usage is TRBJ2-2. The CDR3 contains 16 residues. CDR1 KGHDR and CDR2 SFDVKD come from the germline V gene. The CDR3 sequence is CATSDSLTGNTGELFF.

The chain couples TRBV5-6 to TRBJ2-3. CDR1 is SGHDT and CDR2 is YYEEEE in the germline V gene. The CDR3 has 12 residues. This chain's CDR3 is CASSRPTDRQYF.

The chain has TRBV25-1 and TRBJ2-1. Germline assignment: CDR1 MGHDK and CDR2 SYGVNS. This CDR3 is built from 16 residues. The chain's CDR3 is CASSESVSFRSNEQFF.

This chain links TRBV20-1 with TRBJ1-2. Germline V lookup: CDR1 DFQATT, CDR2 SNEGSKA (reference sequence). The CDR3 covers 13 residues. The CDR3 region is CSARGPRNYGYTF.

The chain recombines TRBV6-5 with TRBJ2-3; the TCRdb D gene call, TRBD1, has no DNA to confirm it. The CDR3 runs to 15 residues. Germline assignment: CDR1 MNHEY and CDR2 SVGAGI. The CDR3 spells CASSYAGRPGDTQYF.

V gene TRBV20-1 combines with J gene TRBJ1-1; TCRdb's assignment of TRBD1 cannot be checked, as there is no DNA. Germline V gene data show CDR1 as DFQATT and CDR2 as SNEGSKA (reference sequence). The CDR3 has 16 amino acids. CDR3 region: CSATRTRGGARTEAFF.

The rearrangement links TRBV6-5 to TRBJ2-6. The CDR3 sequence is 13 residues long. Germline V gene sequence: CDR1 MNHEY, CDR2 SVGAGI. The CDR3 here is CASRSSGANVLTF.